These T cell receptor beta chains were read from a single sample in a study of blood T cell repertoires in COVID-19. Using immunoSEQ multiplex PCR, the repertoire was profiled, and TCRdb retains in-frame clones only, with some absent. The data show around 52,000 clones, with approximately 86% seen just once and 22% held by the top ten. Sequenced input: peripheral blood. These receptors originate from a woman of 80 years or more with COVID-19, enrolled during active disease. Each CDR3 is given with its conserved first and last residue.

j_call v_call cdr3_aa
TRBJ2-5 TRBV3-1/TRBV3-2 CASSRSGGLQETQYF
TRBJ2-6 TRBV29-1 CSVLGASGANVLTF
TRBJ1-4 TRBV7-9 CASSLNIEKLFF
TRBJ2-6 TRBV5-4 CASSALAGGSGANVLTF
TRBJ1-1 TRBV3-1/TRBV3-2 CASSQDFQIMRAEAFF
TRBJ1-2 TRBV6-5 CASSYSRRGAQGYTF
TRBJ2-1 TRBV9 CASSVTDSVYNEQFF
TRBJ2-7 TRBV19 CASSMSSRQVTPYEQYF
TRBJ1-5 TRBV4-1 CASSQDPWAQPQHF
TRBJ2-1 TRBV14 CASSQSGLGYNEQFF
TRBJ2-2 TRBV7-3 CASSLGQATGELFF
TRBJ1-5 TRBV4-2 CASSQATVTGRALVGNQPQHF
TRBJ1-5 TRBV5-1 CASSLTGAPGQPQHF
TRBJ2-7 TRBV7-9 CASSLAGLAGVRSYEQYF